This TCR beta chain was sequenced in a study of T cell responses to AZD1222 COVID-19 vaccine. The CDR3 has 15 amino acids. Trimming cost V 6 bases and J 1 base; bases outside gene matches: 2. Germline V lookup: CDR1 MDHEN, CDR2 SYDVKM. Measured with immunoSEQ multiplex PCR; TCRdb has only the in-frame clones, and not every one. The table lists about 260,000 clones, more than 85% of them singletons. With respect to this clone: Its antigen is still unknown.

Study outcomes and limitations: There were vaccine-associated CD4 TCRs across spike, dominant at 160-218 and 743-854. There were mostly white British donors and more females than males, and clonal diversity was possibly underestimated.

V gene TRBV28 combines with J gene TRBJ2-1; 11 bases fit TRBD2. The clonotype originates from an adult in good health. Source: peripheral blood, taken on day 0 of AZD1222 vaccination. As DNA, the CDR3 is TGTGCCAGCAGCCCTAGCGGGGGGTCCTACAATGAGCAGTTCTTC. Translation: CASSPSGGSYNEQFF.